This is a list of T cell receptor beta chains from one sample in a study of blood T cell repertoires in COVID-19. The repertoire was sequenced with immunoSEQ multiplex PCR; TCRdb's copy has only in-frame clones and lacks some. Among around 150,000 clones listed, roughly 84% were seen once. The sequenced material came from peripheral blood. The receptor set was obtained from a man aged 25 to 40 with COVID-19, enrolled during active disease. CDR3s include the opening cysteine and the closing phenylalanine or tryptophan. Each record gives: clone size, J gene, D gene, CDR3 length, V gene, CDR3 DNA, CDR3 protein. A D gene is named only where the DNA matches it firmly. Expanded clones are given a class, and other clones once, few, many or no size at all.

clone size: .; J gene: TRBJ1-3; D gene: .; CDR3 length: 14; V gene: TRBV27; CDR3 DNA: TGTGCCAGCAGTACCCGGGACTCTGGAAACACCATATATTTT; CDR3 protein: CASSTRDSGNTIYF
clone size: few; J gene: TRBJ1-1; D gene: .; CDR3 length: 15; V gene: TRBV14; CDR3 DNA: TGTGCCAGCAGCCAAGATCCAAGGGGGTCCGTGAGAGCTTTCTTT; CDR3 protein: CASSQDPRGSVRAFF
clone size: .; J gene: TRBJ1-1; D gene: .; CDR3 length: 15; V gene: TRBV27; CDR3 DNA: TGTGCCAGCAGTCCATCGACAGTCGTGAACACTGAAGCTTTCTTT; CDR3 protein: CASSPSTVVNTEAFF
clone size: .; J gene: TRBJ1-3; D gene: TRBD1; CDR3 length: 17; V gene: TRBV6-2/TRBV6-3; CDR3 DNA: TGTGCCAGCAGTCGGTCCTCCGGGACAGGCCATGGAAACACCATATATTTT; CDR3 protein: CASSRSSGTGHGNTIYF
clone size: .; J gene: TRBJ1-5; D gene: .; CDR3 length: 16; V gene: TRBV4-1; CDR3 DNA: TGCGCCAGCAGCCCCCTTGGGGGCGGGGGGGATCAGCCCCAGCATTTT; CDR3 protein: CASSPLGGGGDQPQHF
clone size: .; J gene: TRBJ1-5; D gene: .; CDR3 length: 14; V gene: TRBV10-3; CDR3 DNA: TGTGCCATCAGTGGCGGAGGAAGCAATCAGCCCCAGCATTTT; CDR3 protein: CAISGGGSNQPQHF
clone size: .; J gene: TRBJ1-5; D gene: TRBD1; CDR3 length: 15; V gene: TRBV6-6; CDR3 DNA: TGTGCCAGCAGGGGGGGTGACAGGGAAGGTCAGCCCCAGCATTTT; CDR3 protein: CASRGGDREGQPQHF
clone size: few; J gene: TRBJ1-6; D gene: TRBD1; CDR3 length: 13; V gene: TRBV2; CDR3 DNA: TGTGCCAGCATGGGACAGATTAATTCACCCCTCCACTTT; CDR3 protein: CASMGQINSPLHF
clone size: .; J gene: TRBJ1-5; D gene: .; CDR3 length: 15; V gene: TRBV19; CDR3 DNA: TGTGCCAGTAGTATAGGCAGGGGTGTCAATCAGCCCCAGCATTTT; CDR3 protein: CASSIGRGVNQPQHF
clone size: .; J gene: TRBJ2-5; D gene: .; CDR3 length: 13; V gene: TRBV5-4; CDR3 DNA: TGTGCCAGCAGCTTAAGAGGGGGAGAGACCCAGTACTTC; CDR3 protein: CASSLRGGETQYF
clone size: .; J gene: TRBJ2-5; D gene: TRBD2; CDR3 length: 15; V gene: TRBV28; CDR3 DNA: TGTGCCAGCAGTCTCCAACGGGAGGTGCTCGAGACCCAGTACTTC; CDR3 protein: CASSLQREVLETQYF
clone size: .; J gene: TRBJ1-2; D gene: .; CDR3 length: 14; V gene: TRBV11-2; CDR3 DNA: TGTGCCAGCAGCCCCGTCGGACAGTACTATGGCTACACCTTC; CDR3 protein: CASSPVGQYYGYTF
clone size: .; J gene: TRBJ2-5; D gene: .; CDR3 length: 17; V gene: TRBV24-1; CDR3 DNA: TGTGCCACCAGTGACTTGGGCGGACACGTATACCAAGAGACCCAGTACTTC; CDR3 protein: CATSDLGGHVYQETQYF
clone size: .; J gene: TRBJ2-7; D gene: TRBD1; CDR3 length: 14; V gene: TRBV14; CDR3 DNA: TGTGCCAGCAGCCAGTCAGGGACAGGGCCCGAGCAGTACTTC; CDR3 protein: CASSQSGTGPEQYF
clone size: .; J gene: TRBJ2-2; D gene: TRBD2; CDR3 length: 16; V gene: TRBV30; CDR3 DNA: TGTGCCTGGAGTCCCTTGGGGAGGGGCGGCACCGGGGAGCTGTTTTTT; CDR3 protein: CAWSPLGRGGTGELFF
clone size: .; J gene: TRBJ2-2; D gene: .; CDR3 length: 16; V gene: TRBV9; CDR3 DNA: TGTGCCAGCAGCGTAACTTTCCAACCGGACACCGGGGAGCTGTTTTTT; CDR3 protein: CASSVTFQPDTGELFF
clone size: .; J gene: TRBJ1-1; D gene: .; CDR3 length: 13; V gene: TRBV19; CDR3 DNA: TGTGCCAGTAGTTTGACAGGGAACACTGAAGCTTTCTTT; CDR3 protein: CASSLTGNTEAFF
clone size: .; J gene: TRBJ1-1; D gene: .; CDR3 length: 14; V gene: TRBV28; CDR3 DNA: TGTGCCAGCAGTTGGGGCAGGGCATTGACTGAAGCTTTCTTT; CDR3 protein: CASSWGRALTEAFF
clone size: .; J gene: TRBJ1-2; D gene: .; CDR3 length: 13; V gene: TRBV5-6; CDR3 DNA: TGTGCCAGCAGCTTGGGCCAGGGTGGCGGCTACACCTTC; CDR3 protein: CASSLGQGGGYTF
clone size: .; J gene: TRBJ1-1; D gene: .; CDR3 length: 18; V gene: TRBV2; CDR3 DNA: TGTGCCAGCAGTGAAATTCAGTGGGCAGGGTACGTTGACACTGAAGCTTTCTTT; CDR3 protein: CASSEIQWAGYVDTEAFF
clone size: .; J gene: TRBJ2-2; D gene: TRBD1; CDR3 length: 16; V gene: TRBV6-5; CDR3 DNA: TGTGCCAGCAGTTACTCGGGACAGGGGAACACCGGGGAGCTGTTTTTT; CDR3 protein: CASSYSGQGNTGELFF
clone size: once; J gene: TRBJ2-3; D gene: .; CDR3 length: 12; V gene: TRBV9; CDR3 DNA: TGTGCCAGCAGCTACAGAACAGATACGCAGTATTTT; CDR3 protein: CASSYRTDTQYF
clone size: .; J gene: TRBJ2-7; D gene: .; CDR3 length: 15; V gene: TRBV28; CDR3 DNA: TGTGCCAGCAGCCCCAGGGGCTGGGAGAACTACGAGCAGTACTTC; CDR3 protein: CASSPRGWENYEQYF
clone size: once; J gene: TRBJ2-6; D gene: .; CDR3 length: 16; V gene: TRBV5-1; CDR3 DNA: TGCGCCAGCCAGGGGCAATGGGTCTCTGGGGCCAACGTCCTGACTTTC; CDR3 protein: CASQGQWVSGANVLTF
clone size: few; J gene: TRBJ1-2; D gene: .; CDR3 length: 15; V gene: TRBV27; CDR3 DNA: TGTGCCAGCAGTGCCGGCAGGGGAATTATATATGGCTACACCTTC; CDR3 protein: CASSAGRGIIYGYTF
clone size: once; J gene: TRBJ1-1; D gene: .; CDR3 length: 13; V gene: TRBV11-3; CDR3 DNA: TGTGCCAGCAGCCACGCGGGAGGGACTGAAGCTTTCTTT; CDR3 protein: CASSHAGGTEAFF
clone size: .; J gene: TRBJ2-1; D gene: .; CDR3 length: 15; V gene: TRBV6-4; CDR3 DNA: TGTGCCAGCAGTGACGTTCCCGGACTGTACAATGAGCAGTTCTTC; CDR3 protein: CASSDVPGLYNEQFF
clone size: .; J gene: TRBJ2-3; D gene: .; CDR3 length: 12; V gene: TRBV7-9; CDR3 DNA: TGTGCCAGCAGCACTCATACAGATACGCAGTATTTT; CDR3 protein: CASSTHTDTQYF
clone size: .; J gene: TRBJ2-3; D gene: TRBD1; CDR3 length: 15; V gene: TRBV11-2; CDR3 DNA: TGTGCCAGCAGCGGACAGGGAACTAGCACAGATACGCAGTATTTT; CDR3 protein: CASSGQGTSTDTQYF
clone size: .; J gene: TRBJ1-5; D gene: .; CDR3 length: 16; V gene: TRBV28; CDR3 DNA: TGTGCCAGCAGGGCTATCCGACAGGTGAGCAATCAGCCCCAGCATTTT; CDR3 protein: CASRAIRQVSNQPQHF
clone size: .; J gene: TRBJ2-3; D gene: .; CDR3 length: 13; V gene: TRBV14; CDR3 DNA: TGTGCCAGCAGCCAATTATCCACAGATACGCAGTATTTT; CDR3 protein: CASSQLSTDTQYF
clone size: .; J gene: TRBJ1-1; D gene: TRBD1; CDR3 length: 13; V gene: TRBV30; CDR3 DNA: TGTGCCTGGAGCTGGACAGGAAACACTGAAGCTTTCTTT; CDR3 protein: CAWSWTGNTEAFF
clone size: .; J gene: TRBJ1-2; D gene: .; CDR3 length: 13; V gene: TRBV19; CDR3 DNA: TGTGCCAGTAGTGGGCAGATGTACTATGGCTACACCTTC; CDR3 protein: CASSGQMYYGYTF
clone size: .; J gene: TRBJ2-7; D gene: .; CDR3 length: 14; V gene: TRBV10-2; CDR3 DNA: TGCGCCAGCAGTGAGCTAGGACTTACCTACGAGCAGTACTTC; CDR3 protein: CASSELGLTYEQYF
clone size: few; J gene: TRBJ2-7; D gene: .; CDR3 length: 12; V gene: TRBV5-5; CDR3 DNA: TGTGCCAGCAGCTTAACAGGGTACGAGCAGTACTTC; CDR3 protein: CASSLTGYEQYF
clone size: .; J gene: TRBJ2-2; D gene: TRBD2; CDR3 length: 16; V gene: TRBV7-2; CDR3 DNA: TGTGCCAGCAGCTTACTAGCGGCCGCGGGGACCGGGGAGCTGTTTTTT; CDR3 protein: CASSLLAAAGTGELFF
clone size: .; J gene: TRBJ2-3; D gene: .; CDR3 length: 17; V gene: TRBV3-1/TRBV3-2; CDR3 DNA: TGTGCCAGCAGCCAAGGGAGGTCCCCCTTGAGCACAGATACGCAGTATTTT; CDR3 protein: CASSQGRSPLSTDTQYF
clone size: once; J gene: TRBJ2-3; D gene: .; CDR3 length: 14; V gene: TRBV4-1; CDR3 DNA: TGCGCCAGCAGCCAATACACCCCCCGAGATACGCAGTATTTT; CDR3 protein: CASSQYTPRDTQYF
clone size: .; J gene: TRBJ1-5; D gene: TRBD1; CDR3 length: 16; V gene: TRBV7-8; CDR3 DNA: TGTGCCAGCAGCACACTCCCGGGACAGGGACCGCAGCCCCAGCATTTT; CDR3 protein: CASSTLPGQGPQPQHF
clone size: .; J gene: TRBJ2-5; D gene: .; CDR3 length: 14; V gene: TRBV10-2; CDR3 DNA: TGCGCCAGCTCAGGAGGGGGGGAGGGAGAGACCCAGTACTTC; CDR3 protein: CASSGGGEGETQYF
clone size: .; J gene: TRBJ1-5; D gene: .; CDR3 length: 14; V gene: TRBV30; CDR3 DNA: TGTGCCTGGAGTGTGGGGACAAACGAAAAGCCCCAGCATTTT; CDR3 protein: CAWSVGTNEKPQHF